The rows below give T cell receptor beta chains drawn from one sample of a study of OX40 agonist ivuxolimab in advanced cancers. Repertoires were generated with immunoSEQ multiplex PCR, while TCRdb's copy carries only in-frame clones and drops some. This table holds over 50,000 clones, about 90% found once. Sample: CD4+ or CD8+ T cells sorted from blood, taken in a trial of the OX40 agonist ivuxolimab. Receptor source: an adult with an advanced solid tumor such as melanoma, head and neck, liver or kidney cancer. Both conserved end residues are part of each CDR3. The order of the fields is D gene, V gene, J gene, clone size, CDR3 protein, CDR3 DNA. A D gene is named only where the DNA matches it firmly. The size of a clone is reported for some rows only, either as once, few or many, or as a class for expanded clones.

>.|TRBV28|TRBJ1-3|.
CATQGAGNTIYF
TGTGCCACCCAGGGTGCTGGAAACACCATATATTTT
>.|TRBV30|TRBJ1-5|few
CAWSGDGRQPQHF
TGTGCCTGGAGTGGGGACGGAAGGCAGCCCCAGCATTTT
>TRBD2|TRBV6-6|TRBJ2-1|.
CASSPLAGGYNEQFF
TGTGCCAGCAGTCCTTTGGCGGGGGGGTACAATGAGCAGTTCTTC
>.|TRBV5-1|TRBJ2-2|.
CASSLVGATGELFF
TGCGCCAGCAGCTTGGTGGGGGCCACCGGGGAGCTGTTTTTT
>.|TRBV12-5|TRBJ1-2|few
CASAPRQAHPRGYTF
TGTGCTAGTGCTCCGCGGCAGGCTCACCCGCGGGGCTACACCTTC
>.|TRBV7-9|TRBJ1-5|.
CASSSSIGGINQPQHF
TGTGCCAGCAGCTCCTCTATTGGCGGAATCAATCAGCCCCAGCATTTT
>.|TRBV6-5|TRBJ2-1|.
CASSLFGSYNEQFF
TGTGCCAGCAGCCTATTTGGGTCCTACAATGAGCAGTTCTTC
>TRBD2|TRBV12-5|TRBJ2-1|.
CASGLATGGPPEQFF
TGTGCTAGTGGTTTGGCGACGGGAGGGCCGCCTGAGCAGTTCTTC
>TRBD1|TRBV30|TRBJ1-5|.
CAWSWTGLLQPQHF
TGTGCCTGGAGTTGGACAGGGTTGCTTCAGCCCCAGCATTTT
>.|TRBV30|TRBJ2-2|.
CAWVAGRTGELFF
TGTGCCTGGGTTGCAGGGCGGACCGGGGAGCTGTTTTTT
>.|TRBV11-2|TRBJ2-7|.
CASSFVAYEQYF
TGTGCCAGCAGCTTCGTAGCCTACGAGCAGTACTTC
>TRBD1|TRBV27|TRBJ1-2|.
CASSLWTGHGYTF
TGTGCCAGCAGTTTATGGACAGGGCATGGCTACACCTTC
>TRBD1|TRBV6-6|TRBJ1-6|.
CASSPLRGGAGSPLHF
TGTGCCAGCAGTCCACTCAGGGGGGGTGCTGGTTCACCCCTCCACTTT
>TRBD1|TRBV28|TRBJ1-1|.
CASSLEGGDRVVASTEAFF
TGTGCCAGCAGTCTAGAGGGTGGGGACAGGGTTGTCGCTAGCACTGAAGCTTTCTTT
>.|TRBV13|TRBJ2-3|.
CASSSPSTDTQYF
TGTGCCAGCAGCTCCCCTAGCACAGATACGCAGTATTTT
>.|TRBV7-9|TRBJ2-3|.
CASSFSPDTQYF
TGTGCCAGCAGCTTTAGTCCAGATACGCAGTATTTT
>.|TRBV6-6|TRBJ1-6|.
CASSLDAPLHF
TGTGCCAGCAGTCTAGACGCACCCCTCCACTTT
>TRBD1|TRBV12-5|TRBJ1-2|.
CASGFLITGGIYGYTF
TGTGCTAGTGGTTTTTTAATTACAGGGGGCATCTATGGCTACACCTTC
>.|TRBV6-6|TRBJ2-7|.
CASSYSGQIYEQYF
TGTGCCAGCAGTTACTCCGGGCAGATCTACGAGCAGTACTTC
>.|TRBV27|TRBJ2-7|.
CASSLSPDLYEQYF
TGTGCCAGCAGTTTATCCCCGGACCTCTACGAGCAGTACTTC
>.|TRBV30|TRBJ2-1|.
CAWSAGVDEQFF
TGTGCCTGGAGTGCGGGAGTCGATGAGCAGTTCTTC
>.|TRBV30|TRBJ1-1|.
CAWTWGTEAFF
TGTGCCTGGACATGGGGCACTGAAGCTTTCTTT
>TRBD1|TRBV19|TRBJ1-5|.
CASSIGSGQASNQPQHF
TGTGCCAGTAGTATAGGGTCTGGACAGGCTTCGAATCAGCCCCAGCATTTT
>.|TRBV30|TRBJ1-1|.
CAWSMGVGNTEAFF
TGTGCCTGGAGTATGGGGGTGGGGAACACTGAAGCTTTCTTT
>.|TRBV7-2|TRBJ1-1|once
CASSSTYGAGNTEAFF
TGTGCCAGCAGCTCCACCTACGGAGCCGGGAACACTGAAGCTTTCTTT
>TRBD2|TRBV7-8|TRBJ2-3|.
CASSLLGLAVDTQYF
TGTGCCAGCAGCTTATTGGGACTAGCGGTAGATACGCAGTATTTT
>TRBD2|TRBV28|TRBJ2-1|.
CASSVGRYNEQFF
TGTGCCAGCAGTGTCGGGAGGTACAATGAGCAGTTCTTC
>TRBD1|TRBV6-5|TRBJ2-1|.
CASSQGQVNEQFF
TGTGCCAGCAGTCAAGGACAGGTGAATGAGCAGTTCTTC
>TRBD2|TRBV5-1|TRBJ2-1|once
CASSLESSGYNEQFF
TGCGCCAGCAGCTTGGAATCTAGCGGATACAATGAGCAGTTCTTC
>.|TRBV15|TRBJ1-5|.
CATSGQRFSNQPQHF
TGTGCCACCAGCGGGCAGCGGTTTAGCAATCAGCCCCAGCATTTT
>.|TRBV30|TRBJ1-3|.
CACEEAGNTIYF
TGTGCCTGCGAGGAAGCTGGAAACACCATATATTTT
>.|TRBV7-6|TRBJ1-1|.
CASTQGKGTEAFF
TGTGCCAGCACCCAGGGTAAAGGCACTGAAGCTTTCTTT
>.|TRBV5-1|TRBJ2-1|.
CASSAGGIPYNEQFF
TGCGCCAGCAGCGCCGGAGGGATCCCCTACAATGAGCAGTTCTTC
>.|TRBV29-1|TRBJ1-2|.
CSATPSGEYGYTF
TGCAGCGCTACACCCTCAGGGGAGTATGGCTACACCTTC
>.|TRBV2|TRBJ1-1|few
CARQSNTEAFF
TGTGCCAGACAAAGTAACACTGAAGCTTTCTTT
>.|TRBV28|TRBJ2-7|.
CASFSLAYEQYF
TGTGCCAGCTTCTCCCTCGCCTACGAGCAGTACTTC
>TRBD1|TRBV19|TRBJ1-4|once
CASSTDRVAGEKLFF
TGTGCCAGTAGTACCGACAGGGTGGCGGGTGAAAAACTGTTTTTT
>.|TRBV9|TRBJ2-5|.
CASSVEVTGGQETQYF
TGTGCCAGCAGCGTAGAGGTAACAGGAGGCCAAGAGACCCAGTACTTC
>.|TRBV30|TRBJ2-1|.
CAWSVGGDEDNEQFF
TGTGCCTGGAGTGTCGGGGGAGACGAAGACAATGAGCAGTTCTTC
>.|TRBV6-5|TRBJ1-5|.
CASSYSSLGNQPQHF
TGTGCCAGCAGTTACTCGAGTTTGGGCAATCAGCCCCAGCATTTT
>.|TRBV19|TRBJ1-5|.
CASSVRDSNQPQHF
TGTGCCAGTAGTGTCCGTGATAGCAATCAGCCCCAGCATTTT
>.|TRBV9|TRBJ2-3|.
CASSVGGELAPPDTQYF
TGTGCCAGCAGCGTAGGCGGAGAACTAGCTCCCCCAGATACGCAGTATTTT
>TRBD1|TRBV6-5|TRBJ2-2|.
CASSPGQGNTGELFF
TGTGCCAGCAGTCCGGGACAGGGGAACACCGGGGAGCTGTTTTTT
>TRBD1|TRBV6-5|TRBJ2-1|.
CASSYAGQAGIGFF
TGTGCCAGCAGTTACGCCGGACAGGCAGGGATAGGGTTCTTC
>.|TRBV4-1|TRBJ1-1|few
CASSHTGIHTEAFF
TGCGCCAGCAGCCACACAGGGATACACACTGAAGCTTTCTTT
>.|TRBV30|TRBJ1-2|once
CAWSVWGGNYGYTF
TGTGCCTGGAGTGTATGGGGGGGTAATTATGGCTACACCTTC
>.|TRBV5-5|TRBJ2-7|few
CASSFRGTYEQYF
TGTGCCAGCAGCTTCCGGGGAACCTACGAGCAGTACTTC
>.|TRBV30|TRBJ1-1|.
CAWSGGTTEAFF
TGTGCCTGGAGTGGCGGTACCACTGAAGCTTTCTTT
>TRBD2|TRBV28|TRBJ2-1|once
CASSLPGGWYNEQFF
TGTGCCAGCAGTTTACCGGGAGGGTGGTACAATGAGCAGTTCTTC
>.|TRBV27|TRBJ2-5|once
CASPNADTYPGETQYF
TGTGCCAGCCCTAACGCGGACACGTACCCTGGGGAGACCCAGTACTTC
>.|TRBV4-2|TRBJ2-3|.
CASSQVNTQYF
TGTGCCAGCAGCCAAGTAAATACGCAGTATTTT
>TRBD1|TRBV28|TRBJ1-6|once
CASTPLTGYNSPLHF
TGTGCCAGCACCCCGTTGACAGGGTATAATTCACCCCTCCACTTT
>.|TRBV6-5|TRBJ1-3|once
CASSYRTAGHTIYF
TGTGCCAGCAGTTACCGGACGGCTGGCCACACCATATATTTT
>.|TRBV28|TRBJ2-3|.
CASSLMGGTDTQYF
TGTGCCAGCAGTTTGATGGGCGGCACAGATACGCAGTATTTT
>TRBD1|TRBV7-8|TRBJ1-1|.
CASSLERVTGDLNTEAFF
TGTGCCAGCAGCTTAGAAAGGGTGACAGGGGACCTTAACACTGAAGCTTTCTTT
>.|TRBV10-3|TRBJ2-2|once
CAISPIPNTGELFF
TGTGCCATCAGCCCGATCCCGAACACCGGGGAGCTGTTTTTT